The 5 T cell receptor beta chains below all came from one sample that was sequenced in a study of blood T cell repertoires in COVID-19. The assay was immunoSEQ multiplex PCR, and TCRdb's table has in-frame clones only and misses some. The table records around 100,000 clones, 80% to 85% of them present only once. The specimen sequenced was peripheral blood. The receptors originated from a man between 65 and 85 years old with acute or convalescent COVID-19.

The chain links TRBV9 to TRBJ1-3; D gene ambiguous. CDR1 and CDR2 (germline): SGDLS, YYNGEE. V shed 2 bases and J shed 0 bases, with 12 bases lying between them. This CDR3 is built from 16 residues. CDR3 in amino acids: CASSVTAASSGNTIYF. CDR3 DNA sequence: TGTGCCAGCAGCGTCACGGCGGCGAGCTCTGGAAACACCATATATTTT. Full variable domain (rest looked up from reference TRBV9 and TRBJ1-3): DSGVTQTPKHLITATGQRVTLRCSPRSGDLSVYWYQQSLDQGLQFLIQYYNGEERAKGNILERFSAQQFPDLHSELNLSSLELGDSALYFCASSVTAASSGNTIYFGEGSWLTVV.

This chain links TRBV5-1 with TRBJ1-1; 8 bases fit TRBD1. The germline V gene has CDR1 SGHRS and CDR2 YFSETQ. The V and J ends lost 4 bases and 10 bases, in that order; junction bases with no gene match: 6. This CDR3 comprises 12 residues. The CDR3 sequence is CASSPDREVAFF. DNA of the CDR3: TGCGCCAGCAGCCCGGACAGGGAGGTAGCTTTCTTT.

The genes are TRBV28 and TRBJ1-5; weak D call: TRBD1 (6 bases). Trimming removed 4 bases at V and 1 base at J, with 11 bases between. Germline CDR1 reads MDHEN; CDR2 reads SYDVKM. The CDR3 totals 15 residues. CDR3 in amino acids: CASSYGQPSNQPQHF. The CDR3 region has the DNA TGTGCCAGCAGTTATGGACAGCCAAGCAATCAGCCCCAGCATTTT.

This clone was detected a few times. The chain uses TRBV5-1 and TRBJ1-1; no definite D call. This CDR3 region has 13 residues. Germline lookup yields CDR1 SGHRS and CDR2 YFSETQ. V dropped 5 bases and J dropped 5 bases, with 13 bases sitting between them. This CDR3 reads CASRSGDGTEAFF. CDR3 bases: TGCGCCAGCAGGTCCGGGGATGGGACTGAAGCTTTCTTT.

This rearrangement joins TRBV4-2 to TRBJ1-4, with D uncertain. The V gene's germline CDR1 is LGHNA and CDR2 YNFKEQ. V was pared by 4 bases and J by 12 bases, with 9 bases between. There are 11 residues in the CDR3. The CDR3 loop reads CASSPGGQLFF. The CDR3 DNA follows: TGTGCCAGCAGCCCAGGTGGCCAACTGTTTTTT.